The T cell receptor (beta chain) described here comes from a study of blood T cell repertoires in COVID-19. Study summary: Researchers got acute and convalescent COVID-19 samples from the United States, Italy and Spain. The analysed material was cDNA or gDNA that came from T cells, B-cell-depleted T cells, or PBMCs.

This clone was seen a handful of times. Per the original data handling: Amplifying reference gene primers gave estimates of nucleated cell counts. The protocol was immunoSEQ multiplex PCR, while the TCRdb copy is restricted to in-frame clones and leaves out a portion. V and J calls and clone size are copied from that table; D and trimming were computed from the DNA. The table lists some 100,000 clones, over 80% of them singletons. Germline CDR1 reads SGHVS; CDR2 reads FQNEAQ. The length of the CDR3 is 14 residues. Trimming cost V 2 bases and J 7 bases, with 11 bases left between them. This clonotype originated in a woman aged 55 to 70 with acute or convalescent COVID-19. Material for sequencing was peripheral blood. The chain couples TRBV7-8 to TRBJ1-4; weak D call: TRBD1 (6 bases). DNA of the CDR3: TGTGCCAGCAGCTTAAGTGGGACATCTGAAAAACTGTTTTTT. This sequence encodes CASSLSGTSEKLFF.